These 26 T cell receptor beta chains originate from one sample sequenced in a study of beta chain features in type 1 diabetes (dated by TCRdb to 2016 to 2018). Here is what the overall study found, with its caveats: Type 1 diabetes patients showed a moderate but significant shortening of TCRB CDR3 length in all four CD4+ subsets.

The method behind the library was the immunoSEQ multiplex PCR assay. The entire isolated RNA was reverse transcribed using the High Capacity cDNA Reverse Transcription Kit, and thus expressed TCRB transcripts were sequenced. TCRdb obtained this table from immuneACCESS and retained in-frame rearrangements with V and J assigned. These tables miss some clones; where compared with another copy, unresolved V genes account for less than half of the shortfall, and the remainder is unexplained. Within this sample are under 300,000 clones, with approximately 10% of them counted one time only. Of the sample, over 0.015% is held by the ten largest clones. No antigen has been identified for these receptors. Sequences were obtained from naive CD4+ T cells from blood. The cell subset or site tag for this specimen amounts to: true naive CD4+ T cells. The receptors derive from a man aged 30 to 45 with type 1 diabetes.

This clone has a handful of counts. The chain combines TRBV5-1 with TRBJ2-3; 7 bases align to TRBD1. CDR3 length equals 15 residues. V shed 1 base, J shed 6 bases, and the junction held 8 bases outside the gene matches. Per germline, CDR1 SGHRS and CDR2 YFSETQ. CDR3 region: CASSLSSGGADTQYF. CDR3 sequence (DNA): TGCGCCAGCAGCTTGTCGTCAGGGGGAGCGGATACGCAGTATTTT.

V and J are TRBV21-1 and TRBJ2-5; the DNA was not used to check the table's D call, TRBD2. TRBV21-1 corresponds to a pseudogene. The length of the CDR3 is 15 residues. Written as DNA, the CDR3 is TGTGCCAGCAGCACCGAGGATCGGCGGGGGAAGACCCAGTACTTC. It encodes CASSTEDRRGKTQYF.

This clone was detected a few times. The chain is built from TRBV30 and TRBJ2-7; D unclear. CDR1 GTSNPN and CDR2 SVGIG come from the germline V gene (reference sequence). This CDR3 comprises 11 residues. V gave up 0 bases and J gave up 3 bases, with 3 bases separating them. CDR3 in DNA: TGTGCCTGGAGTGTTAACTACGAGCAGTACTTC. Encoded protein: CAWSVNYEQYF.

This clone has only a few counts. J is TRBJ2-4 and V is TRBV10-3; the match to TRBD1 covers 8 bases. Germline V gene sequence: CDR1 ENHRY, CDR2 SYGVKD. V shed 4 bases and J 2 bases; nucleotides not matched to a gene: 7. The CDR3 sequence is 16 residues long. The DNA for the CDR3 is TGTGCCATCAGTGGAAGCGACAGGGGTTCCAAAAACATTCAGTACTTC. Translated, it gives CAISGSDRGSKNIQYF.

This clone was found a few times. This sequence joins TRBV28 and TRBJ1-5; a possible D gene is TRBD1 (6 bases). V was trimmed by 6 bases and J by 4 bases, leaving 10 bases between them. Germline CDR1 is MDHEN and CDR2 is SYDVKM. The CDR3 loop spans 13 amino acids. This CDR3 is CASSLQGNQPQHF. The DNA for the CDR3 is TGTGCCAGCAGCTTACAGGGAAATCAGCCCCAGCATTTT.

The table lists this clone with a few counts. This chain uses TRBV7-8 with TRBJ2-7; 9 bases are shared with TRBD1. The CDR3 totals 15 residues. Germline CDR1 is SGHVS and CDR2 is FQNEAQ. J was trimmed by 0 bases and V by 5 bases; bases with no gene match: 5. CDR3 sequence (DNA): TGTGCCAGCAGCCATGGACAGGGGCCCTCCTACGAGCAGTACTTC. Protein: CASSHGQGPSYEQYF.

This clone appeared a few times. The chain uses TRBV15 and TRBJ2-2, with TRBD1 as a possible D gene (5 bases). V lost 3 bases and J lost 6, with 8 bases in between. This CDR3 has 13 amino acids. Germline-derived CDR1 and CDR2 are LNHNV and YYDKDF (reference sequence). The CDR3 DNA reads TGTGCCACCAGCAGGCAGGGTGCCGGGGAGCTGTTTTTT. Protein product: CATSRQGAGELFF.

The rearrangement joins TRBV10-1 to TRBJ2-7; 10 nucleotides align to TRBD1. Germline trimming cut 6 bases from V and 3 bases from J; bases unmatched to any gene: 2. Germline V lookup: CDR1 WNHNN, CDR2 SYGVQD (reference sequence). The CDR3 runs to 13 residues. DNA of the CDR3: TGCGCCAGCAGCCGGGACAGGGGCTACGAGCAGTACTTC. It encodes CASSRDRGYEQYF.

This chain uses TRBV7-9 with TRBJ1-2, with D unresolved. The CDR3 is 13 residues long. V was cut by 7 bases and J by 4 bases, with 13 bases left in between. Per the germline V gene, CDR1 is SEHNR and CDR2 is FQNEAQ (reference sequence). Here the CDR3 reads CASTPKESYGYTF. The CDR3 DNA follows: TGTGCCAGCACCCCCAAGGAGAGCTATGGCTACACCTTC.

The chain employs TRBV28 and TRBJ1-1; maybe TRBD1 (6 bases). The CDR3 is 13 amino acids. The germline V gene encodes CDR1 MDHEN and CDR2 SYDVKM. V was cut by 5 bases and J by 6 bases, with 13 bases left in between. The CDR3: CASSRTGTPEAFF. CDR3 DNA sequence: TGTGCCAGCAGTAGAACCGGGACACCTGAAGCTTTCTTT.

The chain recombines TRBV19 with TRBJ1-5; the match to TRBD1 covers 12 bases. CDR1 and CDR2 (germline): LNHDA, SQIVND (reference sequence). V lost 6 bases and J lost 7; bases outside the gene matches: 4. This CDR3 has 14 residues. CDR3 residues: CASRGQGASQPQHF. For the CDR3, the DNA is TGTGCCAGTAGGGGACAGGGGGCAAGCCAGCCCCAGCATTTT.

The chain has TRBV9 and TRBJ1-6, with D possibly TRBD1 on 5 matching bases. Germline V gene sequence: CDR1 SGDLS, CDR2 YYNGEE. The V gene lost 4 bases and the J gene lost 3 bases, with 11 bases spanning the gap. The CDR3 has 15 residues. CDR3 DNA sequence: TGTGCCAGCAGCCCCCAGGGCCGCTATAATTCACCCCTCCACTTT. Its translation: CASSPQGRYNSPLHF. The full variable domain, rest sourced from reference TRBV9 and TRBJ1-6, is DSGVTQTPKHLITATGQRVTLRCSPRSGDLSVYWYQQSLDQGLQFLIQYYNGEERAKGNILERFSAQQFPDLHSELNLSSLELGDSALYFCASSPQGRYNSPLHFGNGTRLTVT.

This clone was seen more than once but under ten times. The chain has TRBV11-2 and TRBJ1-6, with D uncertain. The CDR3 totals 18 residues. In germline, CDR1 is SGHAT, CDR2 FQNNGV. Trimming left V 3 bases short and J 7 bases short, with 22 bases between. CDR3 in DNA: TGTGCCAGCAGCTTTGGGAGGATTCGGGTAGGGCCGAATTCACCCCTCCACTTT. Protein: CASSFGRIRVGPNSPLHF.

This clone came up a few times. The chain links TRBV4-1 to TRBJ1-1; D gene unclear. Trimming cost V 0 bases and J 1 base, with 12 bases left between them. Germline CDR1 and CDR2: MGHRA and YSYEKL. The CDR3 covers 16 residues. CDR3 in DNA: TGCGCCAGCAGCCAAGATGGAAGGCGGAGGAACACTGAAGCTTTCTTT. Translating it yields CASSQDGRRRNTEAFF.

In its sample, this clone was seen a few times. This chain uses TRBV6-5 with TRBJ2-3, with D perhaps TRBD1 (5 bases). Trimming shortened V by 2 bases and J by 5 bases, and 11 bases separated the two germline ends. Germline lookup yields CDR1 MNHEY and CDR2 SVGAGI. This CDR3 comprises 14 residues. The CDR3 protein is CASSYGANRDTQYF. CDR3 coding DNA: TGTGCCAGCAGTTACGGGGCTAACCGAGATACGCAGTATTTT.

The chain recombines TRBV19 with TRBJ2-7; 7 bases are a match to TRBD1. V shed 5 bases and J 2 bases; nucleotides not matched to a gene: 12. Germline loops: CDR1 LNHDA, CDR2 SQIVND (reference sequence). This CDR3 spans 16 amino acids. The CDR3 coding sequence is TGTGCCAGTAGTTTCTCCCCGGGACAGAGGGCCTACGAGCAGTACTTC. Translating it yields CASSFSPGQRAYEQYF.

This clone was found a few times. The V and J genes are TRBV30 and TRBJ1-1, with D possibly being TRBD1 (5 bases). Between the trimmed V and J ends, which lost 0 bases and 5 bases, there was a span of 16 bases. The germline CDR1 and CDR2 sequences are GTSNPN and SVGIG (reference sequence). The CDR3 loop spans 15 amino acids. CDR3 in amino acids: CAWSVQYGARTEAFF. The DNA of the CDR3 is TGTGCCTGGAGTGTACAATATGGGGCGCGGACTGAAGCTTTCTTT.

This clone was observed a handful of times. This chain connects TRBV5-4 to TRBJ2-3, with D possibly TRBD2 on 5 matching bases. Trimming stripped 4 bases from V and 4 bases from J, with 16 bases between. Germline V lookup: CDR1 SGHNT, CDR2 YYREEE (reference sequence). The CDR3 is 15 residues long. CDR3 sequence (DNA): TGTGCCAGCAGCCCGGCGGGTCCTCGGGCAGATACGCAGTATTTT. The encoded protein is CASSPAGPRADTQYF.

V is TRBV10-3 and J is TRBJ2-1; TRBD1 is a possible D gene (6 bases). Germline V gene data show CDR1 as ENHRY and CDR2 as SYGVKD. The CDR3 sequence is 14 residues long. V lost 4 bases and J 1 base, leaving 8 bases between the germline ends. The CDR3 nucleotides read TGTGCCATCAGTGGCCAGGGGTCCTACAATGAGCAGTTCTTC. Translation: CAISGQGSYNEQFF.

This clone was observed a few times. The gene calls are TRBV4-1 and TRBJ1-5; 8 bases agree with TRBD1. The CDR3 is 15 amino acids. Trimming removed 4 bases from V and 6 bases from J; junction bases left unmatched: 8. Germline V CDR1 and CDR2: MGHRA, YSYEKL. The CDR3 DNA is TGCGCCAGCAGCCGAACAGGGGGTGGGAGTCAGCCCCAGCATTTT. Encoded protein: CASSRTGGGSQPQHF.

The chain carries TRBV11-2 and TRBJ2-7, with 7 bases matching TRBD2. The trim removed 4 bases at V and 3 bases at J, leaving 3 bases unmatched. Germline V lookup: CDR1 SGHAT, CDR2 FQNNGV. This CDR3 has 13 amino acids. The CDR3: CASSWGGVYEQYF. In nucleotides, the CDR3 is TGTGCCAGCAGCTGGGGGGGGGTCTACGAGCAGTACTTC.

This clone was counted ten times or more. This chain links TRBV7-9 with TRBJ2-3, with 8 nucleotides matching TRBD2. V lost 4 bases, J lost 4 bases, and 13 bases stayed unmatched. CDR3 length equals 17 residues. Germline CDR1 SEHNR, CDR2 FQNEAQ (reference sequence). The CDR3 is CASSSRVTAGGSDTQYF. The CDR3, as DNA: TGTGCCAGCAGCTCGAGAGTCACGGCGGGGGGTTCAGATACGCAGTATTTT.

As concerns this clone: This CDR3 is also generated by other DNA sequences in the sample. The genes are TRBV5-1 and TRBJ2-7, with a tentative D call TRBD1 (6 bases). V was clipped by 0 bases and J by 4 bases, with 11 bases between them. Germline CDR1 reads SGHRS; CDR2 reads YFSETQ. The CDR3 has 14 residues. CDR3 sequence: CASSLGGLSYEQYF. The DNA of the CDR3 is TGCGCCAGCAGCTTGGGGGGGCTTAGTTACGAGCAGTACTTC. Based on the CDR3 plus reference TRBV5-1 and TRBJ2-7, the full variable domain is KAGVTQTPRYLIKTRGQQVTLSCSPISGHRSVSWYQQTPGQGLQFLFEYFSETQRNKGNFPGRFSGRQFSNSRSEMNVSTLELGDSALYLCASSLGGLSYEQYFGPGTRLTVT.

This clone was seen only a few times. The chain has TRBV7-3 and TRBJ2-5, with 9 bases that match TRBD1. The germline V gene has CDR1 SGHTA and CDR2 FQGTGA. With V trimmed by 4 bases and J by 7 bases, 7 bases remained unmatched. The CDR3 extends over 14 amino acids. Here the CDR3 DNA reads TGTGCCAGCAGCTCAACAGGGGGCGCGGGGACCCAGTACTTC. The encoded protein is CASSSTGGAGTQYF.

The V call is TRBV4-2, the J call TRBJ2-5, with D unclear. The germline CDR1 and CDR2 sequences are LGHNA and YNFKEQ. The CDR3 covers 14 residues. V lost 4 bases, J lost 1 base, and 10 bases lay in between. CDR3 coding DNA: TGTGCCAGCAGCCCTAGTCAAGGCCAAGAGACCCAGTACTTC. Translated: CASSPSQGQETQYF.

This rearrangement joins TRBV9 to TRBJ1-4, with 9 bases that match TRBD1. Germline V gene sequence: CDR1 SGDLS, CDR2 YYNGEE. V lost 4 bases and J lost 7; bases outside the gene matches: 5. This CDR3 comprises 14 residues. CDR3 nucleotides: TGTGCCAGCAGCAAGACAGGGGGTGCTGAAAAACTGTTTTTT. This encodes CASSKTGGAEKLFF.